What follows are 24 T cell receptor beta chains derived from one specimen sequenced in a study of T cells in Graves' hyperthyroidism and ophthalmopathy. Amplification yielded TCR beta CDR3 regions, with RNA transcripts as the source. In the first-round RT-PCR of the TCR CDR3, the HTBI primer set was used. TCRdb re-called the multiplex PCR reads through MiXCR, storing one row per CDR3 protein. Of around 400,000 distinct CDR3 sequences in the sample, around 13% were seen once. Sequencing was carried out using blood. These receptors were collected from a woman aged 18-29 years with Graves' hyperthyroidism.

This clonotype was recorded a few times. The rearrangement joins TRBV28 to TRBJ1-6; D unresolved. Trimming cost V 4 bases and J 11 bases, with 12 bases left between them. Looked up from germline, CDR1 is MDHEN and CDR2 is SYDVKM. This CDR3 region has 13 residues. CDR3 protein: CASSSYSGPPLHF. CDR3 coding DNA: TGTGCCAGCAGTTCTTATTCAGGCCCACCCCTCCACTTT.

This clonotype was seen repeatedly, ten times or more. This chain connects TRBV28 to TRBJ1-5, with D perhaps matching TRBD1 (5 bases). Germline CDR1 and CDR2: MDHEN and SYDVKM. V shed 5 bases and J shed 4 bases, with 15 bases lying between them. The CDR3 covers 15 residues. In DNA form, the CDR3 reads TGTGCCAGCAGTGAACCCCCGGGACTTAATCAGCCCCAGCATTTT. Translation: CASSEPPGLNQPQHF. The full variable domain, completed using reference TRBV28 and TRBJ1-5, is DVKVTQSSRYLVKRTGEKVFLECVQDMDHENMFWYRQDPGLGLRLIYFSYDVKMKEKGDIPEGYSVSREKKERFSLILESASTNQTSMYLCASSEPPGLNQPQHFGDGTRLSIL.

The CDR3 bases are TGTGCCAGCAGCTCCCCACCAAGGGTAGCTGGAAACACCATATATTTT. Its protein product is CASSSPPRVAGNTIYF. The rearrangement uses TRBV5-6 and TRBJ1-3; the D is unclear. The CDR3 is 16 residues long. The V end was cut by 3 bases, the J end by 2 bases, with 15 bases between. CDR1 SGHDT and CDR2 YYEEEE come from the germline V gene.

Details on this clonotype: This may come from a read error, since a much larger clone is one base off. This chain joins TRBV7-9 and TRBJ1-2; possibly TRBD1 for D (5 bases). This CDR3 is built from 13 residues. CDR1 and CDR2 (germline): SEHNR, FQNEAQ (reference sequence). CDR3 in DNA: TGTGCCAGCAGCTATGGGACGGACTATGGCTACGCCTTC. Protein: CASSYGTDYGYAF.

In this sample, this clonotype turned up a few times. The V gene is TRBV24-1, the J gene TRBJ2-3; no firm D call. CDR3 length equals 15 residues. Germline V CDR1 and CDR2: KGHDR, SFDVKD. Trimming removed 0 bases from V and 7 bases from J, with 13 bases in between. CDR3 amino acids: CATSDLQNPSHTQYF. For the CDR3, the DNA is TGTGCCACCAGTGATTTGCAAAACCCCAGCCATACGCAGTATTTT.

This clonotype was observed many times. This chain joins TRBV4-1 and TRBJ1-5; 12 bases line up with TRBD1. The CDR3 spans 18 residues. J was trimmed by 5 bases and V by 1 base; bases with no gene match: 9. Germline V CDR1 and CDR2: MGHRA, YSYEKL. The CDR3 is CASSQGDRGLRGDQPQHF. CDR3 sequence (DNA): TGCGCCAGCAGCCAAGGGGACAGGGGGCTACGGGGCGATCAGCCCCAGCATTTT.

The gene calls are TRBV7-9 and TRBJ2-6, with unresolved D. V gave up 1 base and J gave up 4 bases, with 17 bases separating them. Germline lookup yields CDR1 SEHNR and CDR2 FQNEAQ (reference sequence). This CDR3 contains 18 residues. The CDR3 spells CASSLGFPDQAGANVLTF. CDR3 sequence (DNA): TGTGCCAGCAGCTTAGGATTCCCCGATCAGGCGGGGGCCAACGTCCTGACTTTC.

The CDR3 here is CASSPAGGWNTEAFF. In DNA, the CDR3 is TGTGCCAGCAGCCCAGCGGGGGGATGGAACACTGAAGCTTTCTTT. This chain uses TRBV7-9 with TRBJ1-1, with a tentative D call TRBD1 (5 bases). Germline CDR1 reads SEHNR; CDR2 reads FQNEAQ (reference sequence). V was pared by 5 bases and J by 1 base, with 14 bases between. The CDR3 loop spans 15 amino acids.

This clonotype has ten or more counts. The gene calls are TRBV10-3 and TRBJ1-2; 7 bases are shared with TRBD1. V was clipped by 10 bases and J by 2 bases; unmatched bases: 10. Per germline, CDR1 ENHRY and CDR2 SYGVKD. There are 14 residues in the CDR3. For the CDR3, the DNA is TGTGCCACTTCACGCAGGGGGGAGAACTATGGCTACACCTTC. Translation gives CATSRRGENYGYTF.

V gene TRBV27 combines with J gene TRBJ1-1; perhaps TRBD1 as D (6 bases). Trimming stripped 4 bases from V and 8 bases from J, with 11 bases between. CDR3 size: 12 residues. Per germline, CDR1 MNHEY and CDR2 SMNVEV (reference sequence). This chain's CDR3 is CASSSQGMEAFF. The CDR3 DNA reads TGTGCCAGCAGTTCCCAGGGGATGGAAGCTTTCTTT.

The chain carries TRBV6-1 and TRBJ1-3; TRBD1 is a possible D gene (5 bases). The germline CDR1 and CDR2 sequences are MNHNS and SASEGT. V lost 6 bases to trimming and J lost 4 bases, with 22 bases between them. This CDR3 spans 17 amino acids. In DNA form, the CDR3 reads TGTGCCAGCAGCCCGGGTCGAGGTGGCAGGGAAGGAAACACCATATATTTT. Amino acids: CASSPGRGGREGNTIYF.

The sample holds many counts of this clonotype. The CDR3 reads CSASSYRDRVYEQYF. The CDR3 region has the DNA TGCAGTGCTAGCTCTTACCGGGACAGGGTCTACGAGCAGTACTTC. This chain connects TRBV20-1 to TRBJ2-7; 9 bases map to TRBD1. CDR1 is DFQATT, CDR2 SNEGSKA, per germline (reference sequence). This CDR3 contains 15 residues. The V gene end was trimmed by 3 bases and the J gene end by 3 bases; junction bases not matched to a gene: 9.

This clonotype was counted at least ten times. The gene calls are TRBV19 and TRBJ1-2, with D tentatively TRBD1 (6 bases). This CDR3 region has 16 residues. Germline assignment: CDR1 LNHDA and CDR2 SQIVND (reference sequence). Deletions cut 4 bases from V and 8 bases from J, with 23 bases between. The CDR3 DNA reads TGTGCCAGTAGTAACTATCTACTTACAGGGAGGCGCGGCTACACCTTC. The encoded protein is CASSNYLLTGRRGYTF. The whole variable domain, remainder taken from reference TRBV19 and TRBJ1-2, is DGGITQSPKYLFRKEGQNVTLSCEQNLNHDAMYWYRQDPGQGLRLIYYSQIVNDFQKGDIAEGYSVSREKKESFPLTVTSAQKNPTAFYLCASSNYLLTGRRGYTFGSGTRLTVV.

The chain carries TRBV11-2 and TRBJ1-5; possibly TRBD1 for D (5 bases). The V gene lost 0 bases and the J gene lost 2 bases, with 8 bases spanning the gap. From germline, CDR1 is SGHAT and CDR2 FQNNGV. The CDR3 contains 15 residues. CDR3: CASSLDLGGNQPQHF. The DNA of the CDR3 is TGTGCCAGCAGCTTAGACTTAGGGGGCAATCAGCCCCAGCATTTT.

This clonotype was picked up many times. This sequence joins TRBV28 and TRBJ2-7; TRBD1 matches at 9 bases. The junction had 11 bases not matched to a gene; V was cut back by 8 bases and J by 3 bases. Germline-derived CDR1 and CDR2 are MDHEN and SYDVKM. The CDR3 consists of 15 residues. The CDR3 region has the DNA TGTGCCAGCGTCCCGACCGGGACAGGGCTCTACGAGCAGTACTTC. This sequence encodes CASVPTGTGLYEQYF. Together with reference TRBV28 and TRBJ2-7, the CDR3 gives the full variable domain: DVKVTQSSRYLVKRTGEKVFLECVQDMDHENMFWYRQDPGLGLRLIYFSYDVKMKEKGDIPEGYSVSREKKERFSLILESASTNQTSMYLCASVPTGTGLYEQYFGPGTRLTVT.

At least ten counts were recorded for this clonotype. The chain employs TRBV25-1 and TRBJ2-3; tentatively, D is TRBD2 (7 bases). CDR3 size: 18 residues. Germline CDR1 reads MGHDK; CDR2 reads SYGVNS. The V end was cut by 1 base, the J end by 3 bases, with 20 bases between. This chain's CDR3 is CASSEWEGGFGRTDTQYF. The CDR3 region has the DNA TGTGCCAGCAGTGAATGGGAGGGGGGGTTCGGCCGGACAGATACGCAGTATTTT.

There are many counts of this clonotype. The chain combines TRBV20-1 with TRBJ2-7; D is unresolved. Germline V gene lookup returns CDR1 DFQATT and CDR2 SNEGSKA (reference sequence). The V gene lost 2 bases and the J gene lost 4 bases, with 12 bases spanning the gap. This CDR3 contains 13 residues. CDR3 region: CSARPLALYEQYF. The CDR3 DNA follows: TGCAGTGCTAGACCCTTGGCCCTTTACGAGCAGTACTTC.

This clonotype was seen a handful of times. The genes are TRBV20-1 and TRBJ1-6; D gene ambiguous. Germline loops: CDR1 DFQATT, CDR2 SNEGSKA (reference sequence). V dropped 6 bases and J dropped 0 bases, with 18 bases sitting between them. CDR3 size: 17 residues. The CDR3 bases are TGCAGTGCCGACCTTCGACCCCCCAGCTCCTATAATTCACCCCTCCACTTT. It codes for CSADLRPPSSYNSPLHF.

This clonotype was seen repeatedly, ten times or more. The V and J genes are TRBV2 and TRBJ1-2; D perhaps matches TRBD1 (6 bases). Germline values: CDR1 SNHLY, CDR2 FYNNEI. V lost 6 bases to trimming and J lost 6 bases, with 14 bases between them. This CDR3 is built from 13 residues. The CDR3 sequence is CASSPQGSDGYTF. CDR3 nucleotide sequence: TGTGCCAGCAGCCCCCAGGGGAGCGATGGCTACACCTTC.

This clonotype was found many times. The chain has TRBV28 and TRBJ1-2, with D unclear. Germline V gives CDR1 MDHEN, CDR2 SYDVKM. Trimming left V 3 bases short and J 0 bases short, with 8 bases between. The CDR3 runs to 14 residues. The CDR3 region is CASSLRFPNYGYTF. CDR3 bases: TGTGCCAGCAGTTTGCGGTTCCCTAACTATGGCTACACCTTC.

J is TRBJ2-1 and V is TRBV9; D is ambiguous. CDR3 length equals 17 residues. The germline CDR1 and CDR2 sequences are SGDLS and YYNGEE. Trimming stripped 0 bases from V and 4 bases from J, with 17 bases between. This CDR3 reads CASSVAGTPVLYNEQFF. The CDR3 DNA reads as TGTGCCAGCAGCGTAGCAGGAACCCCCGTACTATACAATGAGCAGTTCTTC.

This clonotype was seen repeatedly, ten times or more. This chain links TRBV6-1 with TRBJ2-5; D may be TRBD1 or TRBD2 (5 bases each). Germline loops: CDR1 MNHNS, CDR2 SASEGT. Trimming cost V 0 bases and J 0 bases, with 17 bases left between them. CDR3 length: 18 amino acids. DNA for the CDR3: TGTGCCAGCAGTGAAGCGAGGGGTCAGGACACGGACCAAGAGACCCAGTACTTC. Protein sequence: CASSEARGQDTDQETQYF.

This clonotype was picked up a small number of times. The gene calls are TRBV27 and TRBJ2-7; the match to TRBD2 covers 8 bases. This CDR3 has 15 amino acids. The J segment lost 4 bases and the V segment lost 8 bases, leaving 13 bases of the junction unmatched. Germline CDR1 MNHEY, CDR2 SMNVEV (reference sequence). The chain's CDR3 is CASAYYGGAGYEQYF. CDR3 DNA sequence: TGTGCCAGCGCATACTACGGGGGGGCAGGGTACGAGCAGTACTTC.

This clonotype was observed many times. J is TRBJ2-5 and V is TRBV6-1, with 7 bases matching TRBD2. CDR1 is MNHNS and CDR2 is SASEGT in the germline V gene. V was pared by 6 bases and J by 5 bases, with 12 bases of the junction left unmatched. This CDR3 contains 15 residues. In nucleotides, the CDR3 is TGTGCCAGCAGGCCCGGGCCTAGCGGAGGGGAGACCCAGTACTTC. This encodes CASRPGPSGGETQYF.